The next 5 T cell receptor beta chains were all read from a single sample in a study of cytomegalovirus exposure and HLA in healthy donors. In the PCR, 60 Vbeta and 13 Jbeta primers were used. Some clones are missing from TCRdb's copy, which holds only in-frame ones; the method was immunoSEQ multiplex PCR. Of hundreds of thousands of clones in the sample, over 80% were seen once. Sequencing was done on a sample of PBMCs. These receptor sequences come from a boy aged 2 to 10 in good health and CMV-seronegative.

The gene calls are TRBV9 and TRBJ1-2, with 7 bases fitting TRBD1. Germline loops: CDR1 SGDLS, CDR2 YYNGEE. There are 16 residues in the CDR3. The J segment lost 7 bases and the V segment lost 2 bases, leaving 14 bases of the junction unmatched. The CDR3 protein is CASSVLTGQSPSGYTF. CDR3 DNA: TGTGCCAGCAGCGTGCTGACAGGGCAATCCCCCAGTGGCTACACCTTC.

The CDR3 DNA reads as TGTGCCAGCAGCCCTACGCAGGGAACGAGGAACGAGCAGTACTTC. It codes for CASSPTQGTRNEQYF. This chain uses TRBV7-9 with TRBJ2-7, with D possibly matching TRBD1 (5 bases). CDR1 SEHNR and CDR2 FQNEAQ come from the germline V gene (reference sequence). This CDR3 contains 15 residues. Trimming stripped 5 bases from V and 5 bases from J, with 19 bases between.

This chain connects TRBV11-2 to TRBJ2-3; D is unresolved. The germline V gene encodes CDR1 SGHAT and CDR2 FQNNGV. Trimming shortened V by 5 bases and J by 7 bases, and 10 bases separated the two germline ends. The CDR3 covers 12 residues. CDR3 protein: CASSPERNTQYF. The CDR3 region has the DNA TGTGCCAGCAGCCCGGAGAGAAATACGCAGTATTTT.

The V call is TRBV5-1, the J call TRBJ1-2; 12 bases are shared with TRBD1. The ends lost 0 bases at V and 4 bases at J; junction bases unmatched: 7. The CDR3 is 17 residues long. Germline assignment: CDR1 SGHRS and CDR2 YFSETQ. The CDR3 protein is CASSLAVGGQGAYGYTF. CDR3 DNA sequence: TGCGCCAGCAGCTTGGCCGTAGGGGGACAGGGGGCCTATGGCTACACCTTC.

The V and J genes are TRBV2 and TRBJ2-7; 11 nucleotides match TRBD2. The CDR3 length is 15 residues. V gave up 6 bases and J gave up 3 bases; unmatched junction bases: 7. CDR1 SNHLY and CDR2 FYNNEI come from the germline V gene. As DNA, the CDR3 is TGTGCCAGCAGGGACCCGGGACTAGCGGACTACGAGCAGTACTTC. Translating it yields CASRDPGLADYEQYF.